A single count supports the clone carrying this T cell receptor (beta chain). This sample was included in a study of T cells in Graves' hyperthyroidism and ophthalmopathy. Researchers took RNA transcripts and amplified the TCR beta CDR3 regions from them. The TCR CDR3 was amplified in a first-round RT-PCR using the HTBI primer set. A single record per CDR3 protein comes from TCRdb applying MiXCR to the multiplex PCR reads. Counted here are under 700,000 distinct CDR3 sequences, around 42% occurring once; the ten biggest clones make up just under 8.5%. The V end lost 8 bases, the J end lost 2 bases, and 12 bases lay between the germline ends. Germline V lookup: CDR1 SQVTM, CDR2 ANQGSEA. The CDR3 is made up of 12 amino acids.

The chain carries TRBV29-1 and TRBJ2-5; TRBD1 might be the D (6 bases). The sequence came from a woman between 18 and 29 years old with Graves' hyperthyroidism. Input material: peripheral blood or thyroid tissue (not recorded which). As DNA, the CDR3 is TGCAGCTTGGACAGATCACAAGAGACCCAGTACTTC. This sequence encodes CSLDRSQETQYF. The whole variable domain, filled in from reference TRBV29-1 and TRBJ2-5, reads SAVISQKPSRDICQRGTSLTIQCQVDSQVTMMFWYRQQPGQSLTLIATANQGSEATYESGFVIDKFPISRPNLTFSTLTVSNMSPEDSSIYLCSLDRSQETQYFGPGTRLLVL.